The 8 T cell receptor beta chains below come from one sample, sequenced in a study of metastatic and nonmetastatic thyroid tumors. Patients underwent thyroid surgery, and none had received any treatment before it. TCRdb re-processed the PCR reads through MiXCR. The sample consists of some 27,000 clones, about 3.9% of them appearing once. The sequenced sample was blood. The source of these receptors is a male donor with papillary thyroid cancer or a benign thyroid nodule (not recorded which). Some clones in this sample may be carry-over from other donors' samples.

By share, this clone counts as medium-sized. This sequence joins TRBV6-1 and TRBJ2-2; perhaps TRBD1 as D (6 bases). Germline V gives CDR1 MNHNS, CDR2 SASEGT. The V and J ends lost 5 bases and 5 bases respectively, with 12 bases between them. The CDR3 runs to 14 residues. CDR3 in DNA: TGTGCCAGCAGTTACAGGGTAGAAACCGGGGAGCTGTTTTTT. Encoded protein: CASSYRVETGELFF.

This chain connects TRBV5-1 to TRBJ2-5; 12 bases map to TRBD2. Germline CDR1 reads SGHRS; CDR2 reads YFSETQ. The CDR3 is made up of 14 amino acids. J was trimmed by 2 bases and V by 4 bases; bases with no gene match: 0. CDR3 sequence: CASSLAGGQETQYF. In DNA, the CDR3 is TGCGCCAGCAGCCTAGCGGGGGGGCAAGAGACCCAGTACTTC.

This clone was counted a few times. V gene TRBV15 combines with J gene TRBJ1-2; no reliable D call. In germline, CDR1 is LNHNV, CDR2 YYDKDF (reference sequence). This CDR3 comprises 14 residues. The V end was cut by 4 bases, the J end by 5 bases, with 14 bases between. CDR3 sequence: CATSNSRDRYGYTF. CDR3 nucleotides: TGTGCCACCAGCAACTCACGGGATCGTTATGGCTACACCTTC.

As regards this clone: The conserved final phenylalanine or tryptophan is absent from the CDR3, which likely points to a read error. The genes are TRBV28 and TRBJ1-6; D not resolved. The CDR3 loop spans 14 amino acids. Looked up from germline, CDR1 is MDHEN and CDR2 is SYDVKM. CDR3 sequence reads: CASILQWAESPLHC. The CDR3 DNA sequence: TGTGCCAGCATTTTACAGTGGGCCGAATCACCCCTCCACTGT.

On this clone: At one end, the junction sequence differs from germline, possibly due to a read error. This rearrangement joins TRBV27 to TRBJ2-3; 8 bases align to TRBD2. This CDR3 comprises 17 residues. The germline V gene has CDR1 MNHEY and CDR2 SMNVEV (reference sequence). DNA of the CDR3: TGTGCCAGCAATTTAGTACCGGGACTAGATGTAACAGATACGCAGTATTTT. Translated, it gives CASNLVPGLDVTDTQYF.

This clone was picked up many times. The chain joins TRBV29-1 to TRBJ2-3; tentatively, D is TRBD2 (6 bases). Germline values: CDR1 SQVTM, CDR2 ANQGSEA. Trimming stripped 8 bases from V and 6 bases from J, with 21 bases between. The length of the CDR3 is 14 residues. CDR3 bases: TGCAGCTCCGCGGGGCGGATCATCGGGGATACGCAGTATTTT. It codes for CSSAGRIIGDTQYF.

This clone is deemed medium-sized. This rearrangement joins TRBV28 to TRBJ2-3, with TRBD2 matching 8 bases. Germline trimming cut 2 bases from V and 4 bases from J; bases unmatched to any gene: 8. This CDR3 spans 16 amino acids. Per germline, CDR1 MDHEN and CDR2 SYDVKM. The CDR3: CASSLAGGGSADTQYF. Written as DNA, the CDR3 is TGTGCCAGCAGTTTAGCGGGGGGAGGGAGCGCAGATACGCAGTATTTT.

A few counts support this clone. The chain couples TRBV7-2 to TRBJ1-1, with D unclear. The CDR3 loop spans 13 amino acids. Deletions cut 4 bases from V and 11 bases from J, with 17 bases between. Germline V CDR1 and CDR2: SGHTA, FQGNSA. CDR3 loop: CASSSRQGGFAFF. The CDR3 DNA follows: TGTGCCAGCAGCTCCCGACAAGGAGGTTTTGCTTTCTTT.